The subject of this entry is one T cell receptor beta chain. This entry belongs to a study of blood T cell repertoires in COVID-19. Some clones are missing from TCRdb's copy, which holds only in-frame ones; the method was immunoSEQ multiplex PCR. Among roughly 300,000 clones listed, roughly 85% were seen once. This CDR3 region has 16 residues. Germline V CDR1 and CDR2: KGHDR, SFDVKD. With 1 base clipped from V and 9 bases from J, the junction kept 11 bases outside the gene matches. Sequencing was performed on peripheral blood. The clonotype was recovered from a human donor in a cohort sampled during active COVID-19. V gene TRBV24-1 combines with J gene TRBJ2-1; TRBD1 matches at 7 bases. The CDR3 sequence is CATSDFPSRGLGEQFF. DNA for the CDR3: TGTGCCACCAGTGATTTTCCCTCAAGGGGGCTGGGTGAGCAGTTCTTC.